Listed below are T cell receptor beta chains from one sample, sequenced in a study of T cells expressing NK-cell markers. After re-calling the 5' RACE reads, TCRdb lists one entry per CDR3 protein, DNA absent. Its table records roughly 420,000 distinct CDR3 sequences. Material: blood T cells: a sorted CD56 or NKG2C T cell subset, CD4+ or CD8+ T cells, or bulk PBMC T cells (not recorded which). All receptors come from a woman aged 18-69 years in good health. Both conserved end residues are part of each CDR3. Each record gives: J gene, V gene, CDR3 protein.

TRBJ1-4 TRBV20-1 CSASGTGGEKLFF
TRBJ1-1 TRBV27 CASSPTGTPNTEAFF
TRBJ2-1 TRBV4-1 CASSPAAISYNEQFF
TRBJ2-2 TRBV20-1 CSASGQASSNTGELFF
TRBJ2-5 TRBV12-3/TRBV12-4 CASSPDGLGYQETQYF
TRBJ1-1 TRBV5-4 CASRPGQMNTEAFF
TRBJ1-2 TRBV6-1 CASRQQGPPYGYTF
TRBJ1-4 TRBV5-4 CASSPGQEVEKLFF
TRBJ2-7 TRBV18 CASSGGGPSYEQYF
TRBJ1-5 TRBV20-1 CSARVDMGSNQPQHF
TRBJ2-1 TRBV27 CASSPITGSNEQFF
TRBJ1-6 TRBV6-5 CASSYLGFSSYNSPLHF
TRBJ2-1 TRBV10-1 CASMPDAYNEQFF
TRBJ1-1 TRBV6-1 CASSQRHRGRAFF
TRBJ1-3 TRBV12-3/TRBV12-4 CASSPDPMRGNTIYF
TRBJ2-7 TRBV4-3 CASSQALAATLYEQYF
TRBJ1-2 TRBV9 CASSLSSGTKNYGYTF
TRBJ1-6 TRBV18 CASSPATASYNSPLHF
TRBJ2-7 TRBV14 CASSPYDAWSRDFGTPYEQYF
TRBJ1-2 TRBV18 CASRRGQNYGYTF
TRBJ1-6 TRBV7-3 CASSHRGYNSPLHF
TRBJ1-6 TRBV7-3 CASSLTSSANSPLHF
TRBJ1-1 TRBV27 CASSFKGPETEAFF
TRBJ2-1 TRBV2 CASYDSDNEQFF
TRBJ2-7 TRBV4-3 CASSQTQGTYEQYF
TRBJ1-2 TRBV20-1 CSARYSLYGYTF
TRBJ2-3 TRBV30 CAWTPTSSLGTDTQYF
TRBJ2-3 TRBV20-1 CSARGSGSAWNTQYF
TRBJ2-3 TRBV25-1 CASSGDRDTQYF
TRBJ1-5 TRBV12-3/TRBV12-4 CASSFSRDNQPQHF
TRBJ2-3 TRBV11-2 CASSLGWQRDTQYF